The 27 T cell receptor beta chains listed next were all sequenced from one sample in a study of Ad26.COV2.S vaccination and SARS-CoV-2 variants. The method was immunoSEQ multiplex PCR; TCRdb's version includes in-frame clones alone and lacks a portion of them. The table lists about 350,000 clones, roughly nine tenths of them singletons. The sample here was peripheral blood, taken after recovery from COVID-19. The receptors here all came from a human donor who had recovered from COVID-19.

The chain joins TRBV9 to TRBJ2-7; tentative D call: TRBD2 (6 bases). The CDR3 length is 15 residues. Germline loops: CDR1 SGDLS, CDR2 YYNGEE. The V end lost 0 bases, the J end lost 4 bases, and 14 bases lay between the germline ends. The CDR3 sequence is CASSVEGRGWYEQYF. The CDR3 DNA is TGTGCCAGCAGCGTAGAGGGGCGGGGATGGTACGAGCAGTACTTC. Based on the CDR3 plus reference TRBV9 and TRBJ2-7, the full variable domain is DSGVTQTPKHLITATGQRVTLRCSPRSGDLSVYWYQQSLDQGLQFLIQYYNGEERAKGNILERFSAQQFPDLHSELNLSSLELGDSALYFCASSVEGRGWYEQYFGPGTRLTVT.

The genes are TRBV15 and TRBJ1-2, with 7 bases aligning to TRBD1. CDR1 and CDR2 (germline): LNHNV, YYDKDF (reference sequence). CDR3 length equals 17 residues. V lost 2 bases and J lost 0; bases outside the gene matches: 9. As DNA, the CDR3 is TGTGCCACCAGCAGACCTCGACAGGGACGGGCTAACTATGGCTACACCTTC. It translates to CATSRPRQGRANYGYTF.

This rearrangement joins TRBV19 to TRBJ2-5; D possibly corresponds to TRBD2 (6 bases). This CDR3 is 13 amino acids long. V was shortened by 11 bases and J by 7 bases, with 20 bases between the two germline ends. Germline assignment: CDR1 LNHDA and CDR2 SQIVND (reference sequence). As DNA, the CDR3 is TGTGCCGCCGGGGCGGGGCGGATTGGGACCCAGTACTTC. Its translation: CAAGAGRIGTQYF.

V and J are TRBV19 and TRBJ2-3, with D possibly being TRBD1 or TRBD2 (6 bases each). Per germline, CDR1 LNHDA and CDR2 SQIVND (reference sequence). The V end lost 7 bases, the J end lost 0 bases, and 23 bases lay between the germline ends. CDR3 length: 18 amino acids. CDR3 coding DNA: TGTGCCAGTACTTTCGGGGGCCGATTCGTGAGAAGCACAGATACGCAGTATTTT. Amino acid sequence: CASTFGGRFVRSTDTQYF.

A few counts support this clone. V is TRBV3-1 (or the pseudogene TRBV3-2) and J is TRBJ2-7, with D perhaps matching TRBD1 (5 bases). From germline, CDR1 is LGHDT and CDR2 YNNKEL (reference sequence). Trimming cost V 0 bases and J 0 bases, with 12 bases left between them. This CDR3 is 16 amino acids long. The CDR3 DNA sequence: TGTGCCAGCAGCCAAGATCAGGACATACACTCCTACGAGCAGTACTTC. Its protein is CASSQDQDIHSYEQYF.

The count of this clone is one. This chain connects TRBV12-5 to TRBJ1-1, with D perhaps matching TRBD1 (5 bases). The CDR3 is 15 residues long. V was cut by 0 bases and J by 5 bases, with 13 bases left in between. CDR1 and CDR2 from the germline V gene are LGHNT and FRNRAP. CDR3: CASGLVVGVETEAFF. In DNA form, the CDR3 reads TGTGCTAGTGGTTTGGTAGTAGGGGTAGAAACTGAAGCTTTCTTT.

This sequence joins TRBV11-2 and TRBJ2-1; 16 positions match TRBD2. Germline CDR1 reads SGHAT; CDR2 reads FQNNGV. CDR3 size: 17 residues. J lost 8 bases, V lost 0 bases, and 4 bases had no gene match. The DNA of the CDR3 is TGTGCCAGCAGCTTAGAGGGACTAGCGGGGGGGGTCTATGAGCAGTTCTTC. Its protein is CASSLEGLAGGVYEQFF. Full variable domain (remainder filled in from reference TRBV11-2 and TRBJ2-1): EAGVAQSPRYKIIEKRQSVAFWCNPISGHATLYWYQQILGQGPKLLIQFQNNGVVDDSQLPKDRFSAERLKGVDSTLKIQPAKLEDSAVYLCASSLEGLAGGVYEQFFGPGTRLTVL.

The V and J genes are TRBV15 and TRBJ1-1; no clear D. The CDR3 consists of 14 residues. Germline V gives CDR1 LNHNV, CDR2 YYDKDF (reference sequence). V was clipped by 0 bases and J by 4 bases, with 9 bases between them. In DNA, the CDR3 is TGTGCCACCAGCAGAGAAGGTTATGTCACTGAAGCTTTCTTT. It yields the protein CATSREGYVTEAFF.

The chain employs TRBV11-2 and TRBJ1-1, with TRBD1 as a possible D gene (5 bases). This CDR3 has 14 residues. Germline CDR1 is SGHAT and CDR2 is FQNNGV. Trimming left V 1 base short and J 3 bases short, with 9 bases between. CDR3 DNA: TGTGCCAGCAGCTTAGTCACGGGGGACACTGAAGCTTTCTTT. Protein sequence: CASSLVTGDTEAFF.

This chain connects TRBV21-1 to TRBJ2-6; the DNA was not used to check the table's D call, TRBD1. TRBV21-1 counts as a pseudogene. CDR3 length: 19 residues. The CDR3 nucleotides are TGTGCCAGCAGCGGGAGACCGGGACACCTAATCTCTGGGGCCAACGTCCTGACTTTC. Translated: CASSGRPGHLISGANVLTF.

V usage is TRBV9 and J usage is TRBJ1-1; D unclear. Trimming shortened V by 0 bases and J by 1 base, and 22 bases separated the two germline ends. The CDR3 spans 19 residues. CDR1 is SGDLS, CDR2 YYNGEE, per germline. The CDR3 nucleotides are TGTGCCAGCAGCGTAGTTGGGTGGGCAGACAAAGCTACGAACACTGAAGCTTTCTTT. Translating gives CASSVVGWADKATNTEAFF.

V is TRBV5-4 and J is TRBJ2-7, with 7 bases aligning to TRBD1. The CDR3 consists of 16 residues. With 0 bases clipped from V and 0 bases from J, the junction kept 6 bases outside the gene matches. The germline V gene has CDR1 SGHNT and CDR2 YYREEE (reference sequence). DNA for the CDR3: TGTGCCAGCAGCTTGGCCGGGTCAGGGGGCTCCTACGAGCAGTACTTC. Its translation is CASSLAGSGGSYEQYF.

The CDR3 here is CASSSTFQGRGETQYF. CDR3 in DNA: TGTGCCAGCTCATCAACTTTTCAGGGGAGGGGAGAGACCCAGTACTTC. This sequence joins TRBV18 and TRBJ2-5, with D possibly being TRBD2 (7 bases). The CDR3 runs to 16 residues. V shed 5 bases and J shed 4 bases, with 20 bases lying between them. Per the germline V gene, CDR1 is KGHSH and CDR2 is LQKENI.

Of note for this clone: Within the sample, other DNA sequences also encode this same CDR3. The CDR3 protein is CASSYGGTYEQYF. CDR3 coding DNA: TGTGCCAGCAGTTACGGGGGTACCTACGAGCAGTACTTC. V usage is TRBV6-6 and J usage is TRBJ2-7, with D tentatively TRBD1 or TRBD2 (5 bases each). The V end lost 2 bases, the J end lost 2 bases, and 7 bases lay between the germline ends. Germline values: CDR1 MNHNY, CDR2 SVGAGI (reference sequence). The CDR3 length is 13 residues.

The rearrangement joins TRBV6-5 to TRBJ2-7, with 9 bases matching TRBD1. Germline values: CDR1 MNHEY, CDR2 SVGAGI. The CDR3 contains 16 residues. V shed 4 bases and J 3 bases; nucleotides not matched to a gene: 10. CDR3 DNA: TGTGCCAGCAGTTTTTCGCCGGGACAGGGAAGCTACGAGCAGTACTTC. Its translation: CASSFSPGQGSYEQYF.

V gene TRBV6-5 combines with J gene TRBJ1-2; maybe TRBD1 (6 bases). Trimming shortened V by 6 bases and J by 5 bases, and 16 bases separated the two germline ends. The CDR3 length is 14 residues. CDR1 and CDR2 from the germline V gene are MNHEY and SVGAGI. This CDR3 reads CASSRLQGHYGYTF. CDR3 sequence (DNA): TGTGCCAGCAGCCGACTACAGGGTCATTATGGCTACACCTTC.

The CDR3 protein is CASSYLPDRDNEQFF. The DNA of the CDR3 is TGTGCCAGCAGTTACCTCCCGGACAGAGACAATGAGCAGTTCTTC. This rearrangement joins TRBV6-5 to TRBJ2-1; D may be TRBD1 (6 bases). The CDR3 spans 15 residues. Germline V gives CDR1 MNHEY, CDR2 SVGAGI. V gave up 2 bases and J gave up 5 bases, with 13 bases separating them.

The chain has TRBV4-1 and TRBJ2-3; maybe TRBD2 (6 bases). Germline-derived CDR1 and CDR2 are MGHRA and YSYEKL. CDR3 length equals 20 residues. Trimming shortened V by 0 bases and J by 4 bases, and 26 bases separated the two germline ends. This CDR3 reads CASSQDLIWRDPLRADTQYF. CDR3 nucleotides: TGCGCCAGCAGCCAAGATCTTATCTGGCGGGACCCACTGAGGGCAGATACGCAGTATTTT.

The chain recombines TRBV7-2 with TRBJ2-5; D might be TRBD2 (5 bases). The CDR3 sequence is 14 residues long. Germline CDR1 SGHTA, CDR2 FQGNSA. The V end was cut by 3 bases, the J end by 2 bases, with 10 bases between. In DNA form, the CDR3 reads TGTGCCAGCAGCTTTGTAAGCGGTCAAGAGACCCAGTACTTC. As protein: CASSFVSGQETQYF.

The chain is built from TRBV25-1 and TRBJ1-2; D is unresolved. V lost 6 bases and J 3 bases, leaving 11 bases between the germline ends. This CDR3 is built from 13 residues. The germline CDR1 and CDR2 sequences are MGHDK and SYGVNS. For the CDR3, the DNA is TGTGCCAGCAGGAAGGGTGTTCACTATGGCTACACCTTC. It is translated as CASRKGVHYGYTF.

The chain links TRBV29-1 to TRBJ2-5; 11 nucleotides line up with TRBD1. V shed 6 bases and J 6 bases; nucleotides not matched to a gene: 6. The germline gives CDR1 SQVTM, CDR2 ANQGSEA. The CDR3 contains 13 residues. The DNA of the CDR3 is TGCAGCGTCTACGGACAGGGGGCGAAGACCCAGTACTTC. Its translation is CSVYGQGAKTQYF. The complete variable domain, with remaining parts taken from reference TRBV29-1 and TRBJ2-5, reads SAVISQKPSRDICQRGTSLTIQCQVDSQVTMMFWYRQQPGQSLTLIATANQGSEATYESGFVIDKFPISRPNLTFSTLTVSNMSPEDSSIYLCSVYGQGAKTQYFGPGTRLLVL.

The CDR3 DNA reads as TGTGCCAGCGGGGAGAGCACAGATACGCAGTATTTT. This translates into CASGESTDTQYF. The chain carries TRBV2 and TRBJ2-3, with D possibly matching TRBD2 (5 bases). V was cut by 8 bases and J by 0 bases, with 6 bases left in between. Germline values: CDR1 SNHLY, CDR2 FYNNEI. The CDR3 is 12 amino acids.

The V call is TRBV18, the J call TRBJ2-7; the match to TRBD1 covers 9 bases. The V gene end was trimmed by 0 bases and the J gene end by 6 bases; junction bases not matched to a gene: 6. The CDR3 totals 15 residues. The V gene's germline CDR1 is KGHSH and CDR2 LQKENI. The CDR3 DNA sequence: TGTGCCAGCTCACCACCGGGACAGGGTGCTGGCGAGCAGTACTTC. It is translated as CASSPPGQGAGEQYF.

This clone was recorded once. The V gene is TRBV6-5, the J gene TRBJ1-5; D perhaps matches TRBD1 (6 bases). From germline, CDR1 is MNHEY and CDR2 SVGAGI. The CDR3 loop spans 15 amino acids. V dropped 0 bases and J dropped 7 bases, with 13 bases sitting between them. For the CDR3, the DNA is TGTGCCAGCAGTTACTCGCCACAGGGAGGACAGCCCCAGCATTTT. It yields the protein CASSYSPQGGQPQHF.

The rearrangement uses TRBV29-1 and TRBJ2-3; D call uncertain. Trimming shortened V by 6 bases and J by 0 bases, and 7 bases separated the two germline ends. Per the germline V gene, CDR1 is SQVTM and CDR2 is ANQGSEA. The CDR3 sequence is 12 residues long. CDR3 in amino acids: CSVPFSTDTQYF. The CDR3 coding sequence is TGCAGCGTCCCCTTTAGCACAGATACGCAGTATTTT.

The chain has TRBV6-1 and TRBJ1-6; D may be TRBD1 (6 bases). This CDR3 is 18 amino acids long. Germline V gene lookup returns CDR1 MNHNS and CDR2 SASEGT. The ends were cut back, 2 bases at V and 0 bases at J, with 14 bases in the middle. CDR3 coding DNA: TGTGCCAGCAGTGAACCGGGACATTTAAGCTCCTATAATTCACCCCTCCACTTT. Translation: CASSEPGHLSSYNSPLHF.

The chain links TRBV14 to TRBJ1-5; D is ambiguous. This CDR3 is built from 13 residues. In germline, CDR1 is SGHDN, CDR2 FVKESK. Between the trimmed V and J ends, which lost 1 base and 6 bases, there was a span of 7 bases. DNA of the CDR3: TGTGCCAGCAGCCAAGGGGTTGCTCAGCCCCAGCATTTT. It specifies CASSQGVAQPQHF.